These T cell receptor beta chains were read from a single sample in a study of response to subunit inactivated influenza vaccine. MiXCR was run by TCRdb on the RT-PCR reads, yielding one entry per CDR3 protein. The table records over 450,000 distinct CDR3 sequences, approximately 12% of them present only once. Here the sequenced sample was PBMCs from blood, taken about 6 weeks after vaccination. Receptor source: a man over 45 who received an inactivated influenza vaccine. CDR3s include the opening cysteine and the closing phenylalanine or tryptophan. The D gene is left open where the match is weak. Only some rows state a clone size, as once, few, many or a class for expanded clones.

CDR3 protein	CDR3 DNA	clone size	V gene	J gene	D gene
CSAGRTRGVKNIQYF	TGCAGTGCTGGGAGGACCCGGGGAGTCAAAAACATTCAGTACTTC	many	TRBV20-1	TRBJ2-4	.
CASSLDGRNTEAFF	TGTGCCAGCAGCTTGGACGGGAGAAACACTGAAGCTTTCTTT	.	TRBV2	TRBJ1-1	.
CASSLPGLAGDNEQFF	TGCGCCAGCAGCTTGCCAGGACTAGCGGGCGACAATGAGCAGTTCTTC	few	TRBV5-1	TRBJ2-1	TRBD2
CASSYQGSGRSNNEQFF	TGTGCCAGCAGTTACCAGGGTAGCGGGAGGTCCAACAATGAGCAGTTCTTC	many	TRBV6-2/TRBV6-3	TRBJ2-1	TRBD2
CASSETGGYGYTF	TGTGCCAGCAGTGAGACAGGGGGTTATGGCTACACCTTC	.	TRBV25-1	TRBJ1-2	TRBD1
CASSWDSVNTEAFF	TGTGCCAGCAGTTGGGACAGTGTGAACACTGAAGCTTTCTTT	.	TRBV12-3/TRBV12-4	TRBJ1-1	TRBD1
CASSFRGRVLQPQHF	TGTGCCAGCAGTTTTCGGGGCAGGGTTCTGCAGCCCCAGCATTTT	.	TRBV28	TRBJ1-5	.
CASSFVTGVGTDTQYF	TGTGCCAGCAGTTTTGTTACAGGAGTAGGCACAGATACGCAGTATTTT	.	TRBV27	TRBJ2-3	.
CASRRNSLRRTSGRVYNEQFF	TGTGCCAGCAGGCGAAATTCCCTGAGGAGGACTAGCGGGAGAGTCTACAATGAGCAGTTCTTC	.	TRBV28	TRBJ2-1	TRBD2
CASSQDDGTYNEQFF	TGCGCCAGCAGCCAAGACGACGGAACCTACAATGAGCAGTTCTTC	few	TRBV4-1	TRBJ2-1	.
CASGGRAPTSNYGYTF	TGTGCCAGCGGGGGACGGGCCCCTACATCTAACTATGGCTACACCTTC	few	TRBV12-3/TRBV12-4	TRBJ1-2	.
CSARDTRGTYMETQYF	TGCAGTGCTAGAGATACCCGCGGGACTTATATGGAGACCCAGTACTTC	many	TRBV20-1	TRBJ2-5	.
CASSLRLTDTQYF	TGTGCCAGCAGCTTGAGGCTCACAGATACGCAGTATTTT	.	TRBV7-9	TRBJ2-3	.
CSGLGRKNIQYF	TGCAGCGGGCTAGGGAGAAAAAACATTCAGTACTTC	.	TRBV29-1	TRBJ2-4	.
CATTSRANEQYF	TGTGCCACCACGTCCAGGGCAAACGAGCAGTACTTC	.	TRBV10-3	TRBJ2-7	.
CASSVGTGAHTEAFF	TGTGCCAGCAGTGTCGGGACAGGGGCCCACACTGAAGCTTTCTTT	few	TRBV6-2/TRBV6-3	TRBJ1-1	TRBD1
CASSTLFIGRDGYTF	TGTGCCAGCAGTACACTTTTCATAGGGCGGGATGGCTACACCTTC	.	TRBV28	TRBJ1-2	.
CASSFRTLSYNSPLHF	TGTGCCAGCAGTTTCCGGACACTCTCCTATAATTCACCCCTCCACTTT	few	TRBV12-3/TRBV12-4	TRBJ1-6	.
CASSQVFRGRGATYNEQFF	TGCGCCAGCAGCCAAGTATTTCGGGGTCGAGGGGCAACCTACAATGAGCAGTTCTTC	few	TRBV4-3	TRBJ2-1	.
CASSLAGYRGASYEQYF	TGTGCCAGCAGCTTAGCGGGGTACAGGGGTGCCTCCTACGAGCAGTACTTC	.	TRBV7-9	TRBJ2-7	TRBD1
CATSDSFSGNEQFF	TGTGCCACCAGTGATTCTTTTAGCGGAAATGAGCAGTTCTTC	many	TRBV24-1	TRBJ2-1	.
CASSPPQSGTQYF	TGTGCCAGCTCACCACCCCAGTCGGGGACCCAGTACTTC	.	TRBV18	TRBJ2-5	.
CASSPPRGGLNEQFF	TGTGCCAGCAGCCCTCCGAGGGGGGGCCTCAATGAGCAGTTCTTC	.	TRBV12-3/TRBV12-4	TRBJ2-1	.